The clone carrying this TCR beta chain was counted ten times or more. This CDR3 has 13 residues. The germline V gene has CDR1 MDHEN and CDR2 SYDVKM. The V end was cut by 2 bases, the J end by 4 bases, with 9 bases between. This record belongs to a study of lung T cells in sarcoidosis with Löfgren's syndrome. TCRdb redid the calling of the reads with MiXCR, one entry per CDR3 protein. Of about 19,000 distinct CDR3 sequences detected, roughly 20% appear once; the ten largest clones hold around 4.1%. Specimen: CD4+ T cells from PBMCs. The V call is TRBV28, the J call TRBJ2-7; D is uncertain. This TCR was sampled from a human donor with sarcoidosis (Löfgren's syndrome or another form), or a control subject (not recorded which). This CDR3 reads CASSLVGSYEQYF. CDR3 nucleotides: TGTGCCAGCAGTTTAGTTGGGTCTTACGAGCAGTACTTC. Full variable domain (rest looked up from reference TRBV28 and TRBJ2-7): DVKVTQSSRYLVKRTGEKVFLECVQDMDHENMFWYRQDPGLGLRLIYFSYDVKMKEKGDIPEGYSVSREKKERFSLILESASTNQTSMYLCASSLVGSYEQYFGPGTRLTVT.